One sample yielded the 25 T cell receptor beta chains listed below, sequenced in a study of cytomegalovirus exposure and HLA in healthy donors. Method: immunoSEQ multiplex PCR; TCRdb's copy keeps in-frame clones and lacks some. The sample shows some 240,000 clones, 75% to 90% of them seen only once. The source material was PBMCs. These TCRs come from a woman under 30 in good health and CMV-seronegative.

This clone was detected once. J is TRBJ2-5 and V is TRBV2; 7 bases agree with TRBD1. CDR1 SNHLY and CDR2 FYNNEI come from the germline V gene. Trimming at V came to 5 bases and at J to 5 bases, leaving 8 bases not matched to a gene. The CDR3 is 14 residues long. The CDR3 DNA sequence: TGTGCCAGCAGTCAGACAGGGCTTGGGGAGACCCAGTACTTC. Translating it yields CASSQTGLGETQYF. Combining the CDR3 with reference TRBV2 and TRBJ2-5 gives the whole variable domain EPEVTQTPSHQVTQMGQEVILRCVPISNHLYFYWYRQILGQKVEFLVSFYNNEISEKSEIFDDQFSVERPDGSNFTLKIRSTKLEDSAMYFCASSQTGLGETQYFGPGTRLLVL.

This rearrangement joins TRBV28 to TRBJ2-7; D remains ambiguous. Germline loops: CDR1 MDHEN, CDR2 SYDVKM. CDR3 size: 12 residues. V was trimmed by 6 bases and J by 6 bases, leaving 12 bases between them. This CDR3 is CASSDLRSEQYF. DNA of the CDR3: TGTGCCAGCAGCGACCTCCGCAGCGAGCAGTACTTC.

This sequence joins TRBV30 and TRBJ2-1; 7 nucleotides align to TRBD1. Germline-derived CDR1 and CDR2 are GTSNPN and SVGIG (reference sequence). This CDR3 contains 17 residues. Trimming at V came to 3 bases and at J to 2 bases, leaving 13 bases not matched to a gene. The CDR3 loop is CAWSGNRQGWAYNEQFF. The CDR3 bases are TGTGCCTGGAGCGGGAACCGACAGGGATGGGCCTACAATGAGCAGTTCTTC. Drawing the rest from reference TRBV30 and TRBJ2-1, the complete variable domain is SQTIHQWPATLVQPVGSPLSLECTVEGTSNPNLYWYRQAAGRGLQLLFYSVGIGQISSEVPQNLSASRPQDRQFILSSKKLLLSDSGFYLCAWSGNRQGWAYNEQFFGPGTRLTVL.

The chain employs TRBV13 and TRBJ1-2; D is perhaps TRBD1 (6 bases). Trimming took 1 base from V and 4 from J, leaving 28 bases between them. This CDR3 has 20 amino acids. The germline V gene encodes CDR1 PRHDT and CDR2 FYEKMQ (reference sequence). Here the CDR3 DNA reads TGTGCCAGCAGCTTAGCCCACCAGGGGTATTCTAGAGCCGGCGCCTATGGCTACACCTTC. Translated, it gives CASSLAHQGYSRAGAYGYTF. The entire variable domain, with the rest obtained from reference TRBV13 and TRBJ1-2, is as follows: AAGVIQSPRHLIKEKRETATLKCYPIPRHDTVYWYQQGPGQDPQFLISFYEKMQSDKGSIPDRFSAQQFSDYHSELNMSSLELGDSALYFCASSLAHQGYSRAGAYGYTFGSGTRLTVV.

The rearrangement joins TRBV4-1 to TRBJ1-4; 7 bases fit TRBD1. The V and J ends lost 3 bases and 3 bases, in that order; junction bases with no gene match: 4. The germline CDR1 and CDR2 sequences are MGHRA and YSYEKL. The CDR3 is made up of 15 amino acids. The CDR3 here is CASSQTGSANEKLFF. CDR3 DNA sequence: TGCGCCAGCAGCCAGACAGGGTCTGCTAATGAAAAACTGTTTTTT.

The V and J genes are TRBV5-1 and TRBJ2-7; D assignment may be TRBD1 or TRBD2 (5 bases each). The CDR3 is 13 residues long. The ends were cut back, 4 bases at V and 2 bases at J, with 10 bases in the middle. CDR1 SGHRS and CDR2 YFSETQ come from the germline V gene. CDR3 sequence reads: CASSRGEPYEQYF. Here the CDR3 DNA reads TGCGCCAGCAGCCGAGGGGAACCCTACGAGCAGTACTTC.

This clone has a handful of counts. The chain is built from TRBV6-1 and TRBJ2-1; D remains ambiguous. The V end lost 8 bases, the J end lost 4 bases, and 12 bases lay between the germline ends. CDR1 and CDR2 (germline): MNHNS, SASEGT. The CDR3 is made up of 13 amino acids. CDR3 protein: CASRRTPYNEQFF. DNA of the CDR3: TGTGCCAGCCGGCGTACCCCGTACAATGAGCAGTTCTTC.

This chain links TRBV4-1 with TRBJ1-5; D perhaps matches TRBD1 (5 bases). Per the germline V gene, CDR1 is MGHRA and CDR2 is YSYEKL. This CDR3 is 15 amino acids long. Trimming removed 4 bases from V and 7 bases from J, with 17 bases in between. CDR3 amino acids: CASSPLAGRGQPQHF. In nucleotides, the CDR3 is TGCGCCAGCAGCCCCCTGGCAGGCCGGGGGCAGCCCCAGCATTTT.

V and J are TRBV9 and TRBJ2-3, with a weak D call TRBD2 (6 bases). Germline assignment: CDR1 SGDLS and CDR2 YYNGEE. The V gene lost 4 bases and the J gene lost 2 bases, with 17 bases spanning the gap. This CDR3 spans 16 amino acids. CDR3 nucleotides: TGTGCCAGCAGCCCACCCTGGGGGGTACACACAGATACGCAGTATTTT. Translation: CASSPPWGVHTDTQYF.

The chain uses TRBV6-5 and TRBJ1-1; D may be TRBD1 (5 bases). The V gene lost 0 bases and the J gene lost 5 bases, with 13 bases spanning the gap. CDR3 length equals 15 residues. Germline-derived CDR1 and CDR2 are MNHEY and SVGAGI. This chain's CDR3 is CASSYSNVGRTEAFF. The CDR3 DNA sequence: TGTGCCAGCAGTTACTCGAACGTGGGGCGGACTGAAGCTTTCTTT.

The gene calls are TRBV5-8 and TRBJ1-2; TRBD1 is a possible D gene (6 bases). This CDR3 spans 12 amino acids. V shed 0 bases and J shed 8 bases, with 8 bases lying between them. Germline V CDR1 and CDR2: SGHTS, YDEGEE. The CDR3: CASSLGQAGYTF. CDR3 coding DNA: TGTGCCAGCAGCTTGGGACAGGCGGGCTACACCTTC.

The gene calls are TRBV19 and TRBJ1-3, with TRBD1 matching 9 bases. With V trimmed by 1 base and J by 3 bases, 7 bases remained unmatched. This CDR3 region has 17 residues. Germline V gene data show CDR1 as LNHDA and CDR2 as SQIVND (reference sequence). The CDR3 coding sequence is TGTGCCAGTAGTATAGGCGCGACAGGGGGTCTTGGAAACACCATATATTTT. Protein product: CASSIGATGGLGNTIYF.

The chain carries TRBV9 and TRBJ1-4; D call uncertain. The CDR3 has 14 residues. Deletions cut 5 bases from V and 3 bases from J, with 11 bases between. CDR1 and CDR2 from the germline V gene are SGDLS and YYNGEE. The CDR3 sequence: CASSFDPANEKLFF. The CDR3 DNA is TGTGCCAGCAGTTTTGATCCAGCTAATGAAAAACTGTTTTTT.

This clone was recorded a few times. The chain recombines TRBV19 with TRBJ1-1, with D hard to call. V lost 7 bases and J 5 bases, leaving 17 bases between the germline ends. Germline V lookup: CDR1 LNHDA, CDR2 SQIVND (reference sequence). The CDR3 runs to 14 residues. The CDR3 sequence: CASTAGRARTEAFF. Written as DNA, the CDR3 is TGTGCCAGTACTGCCGGGAGGGCGAGGACTGAAGCTTTCTTT.

The rearrangement links TRBV28 to TRBJ1-5, with a tentative D call TRBD1 (6 bases). CDR1 and CDR2 (germline): MDHEN, SYDVKM. This CDR3 is 13 amino acids long. The V end lost 4 bases, the J end lost 2 bases, and 6 bases lay between the germline ends. In nucleotides, the CDR3 is TGTGCCAGCAGTTACAGGGGCAATCAGCCCCAGCATTTT. Its translation is CASSYRGNQPQHF.

Notes on this clone: Other nucleotide sequences in the sample specify the same CDR3. The chain has TRBV20-1 and TRBJ1-1; no firm D call. V gave up 3 bases and J gave up 1 base, with 3 bases separating them. The CDR3 spans 11 residues. The germline V gene encodes CDR1 DFQATT and CDR2 SNEGSKA (reference sequence). CDR3 in amino acids: CSARGNTEAFF. CDR3 bases: TGCAGTGCTAGGGGGAACACTGAAGCTTTCTTT.

The chain recombines TRBV2 with TRBJ2-7; possibly TRBD1 for D (5 bases). Trimming left V 8 bases short and J 5 bases short, with 16 bases between. Germline assignment: CDR1 SNHLY and CDR2 FYNNEI. This CDR3 comprises 13 residues. The CDR3 DNA reads as TGTGCCAGCGCTCTAAGGGGCGTAAACGAGCAGTACTTC. It encodes CASALRGVNEQYF.

This chain connects TRBV6-1 to TRBJ1-2; no reliable D call. V was cut by 7 bases and J by 1 base, with 13 bases left in between. Germline V gene lookup returns CDR1 MNHNS and CDR2 SASEGT. The CDR3 covers 14 residues. The chain's CDR3 is CASTPGRVNYGYTF. Written as DNA, the CDR3 is TGTGCCAGCACCCCCGGGAGGGTTAACTATGGCTACACCTTC.

The V call is TRBV30, the J call TRBJ2-3, with D possibly matching TRBD2 (7 bases). V was trimmed by 1 base and J by 6 bases, leaving 11 bases between them. The germline V gene encodes CDR1 GTSNPN and CDR2 SVGIG (reference sequence). This CDR3 spans 13 amino acids. CDR3 residues: CAWSAQGGDTQYF. The DNA of the CDR3 is TGTGCCTGGAGTGCACAGGGAGGGGATACGCAGTATTTT.

The chain is built from TRBV6-6 and TRBJ1-2, with D perhaps matching TRBD1 (6 bases). The CDR3 sequence is 16 residues long. V was pared by 2 bases and J by 4 bases, with 17 bases between. CDR1 is MNHNY and CDR2 is SVGAGI in the germline V gene (reference sequence). As DNA, the CDR3 is TGTGCCAGCAGTTACGAGGGGGTCCAGGACAGCTATGGCTACACCTTC. Translated: CASSYEGVQDSYGYTF.

The chain has TRBV7-9 and TRBJ2-1, with D perhaps matching TRBD1 (5 bases). Germline CDR1 and CDR2: SEHNR and FQNEAQ (reference sequence). The CDR3 runs to 14 residues. With 7 bases removed from V and 2 bases from J, the gap between germline ends came to 12 bases. The CDR3 DNA reads as TGTGCCAGCACTCGGTACAGGACCTACAATGAGCAGTTCTTC. As protein: CASTRYRTYNEQFF. The entire variable domain, with the rest obtained from reference TRBV7-9 and TRBJ2-1, is as follows: DTGVSQNPRHKITKRGQNVTFRCDPISEHNRLYWYRQTLGQGPEFLTYFQNEAQLEKSRLLSDRFSAERPKGSFSTLEIQRTEQGDSAMYLCASTRYRTYNEQFFGPGTRLTVL.

This clone came up a few times. As DNA, the CDR3 is TGTGCCAGCAGCGTTGGACAGGGGGCTTCGTACGAGCAGTACTTC. Translation: CASSVGQGASYEQYF. The chain joins TRBV7-3 to TRBJ2-7; 11 bases line up with TRBD1. Germline V gene sequence: CDR1 SGHTA, CDR2 FQGTGA. The CDR3 is 15 residues long. V was pared by 5 bases and J by 4 bases, with 7 bases of the junction left unmatched.

V is TRBV2 and J is TRBJ1-2; TRBD1 matches 7 bases. This CDR3 spans 13 amino acids. Losses at the gene ends were 6 bases for V and 2 bases for J; bases not matched to a gene: 3. The germline V gene has CDR1 SNHLY and CDR2 FYNNEI. The chain's CDR3 is CASSSGQNYGYTF. CDR3 DNA sequence: TGTGCCAGCAGCTCGGGACAGAACTATGGCTACACCTTC.

The chain is built from TRBV2 and TRBJ1-2; the match to TRBD1 covers 7 bases. The CDR3 totals 14 residues. Trimming cost V 5 bases and J 14 bases; bases outside gene matches: 17. The germline V gene has CDR1 SNHLY and CDR2 FYNNEI. CDR3 region: CASSPPGQPLARTF. DNA for the CDR3: TGTGCCAGCAGTCCCCCGGGACAGCCCCTCGCGAGGACCTTC.

This chain connects TRBV15 to TRBJ2-7, with a tentative D call TRBD2 (7 bases). Germline values: CDR1 LNHNV, CDR2 YYDKDF (reference sequence). V was shortened by 3 bases and J by 3 bases, with 15 bases between the two germline ends. CDR3 size: 15 residues. CDR3 in DNA: TGTGCCACCAGCAGGGGGGGGGCAGGAAGCTACGAGCAGTACTTC. As protein: CATSRGGAGSYEQYF.